Following are 10 T cell receptor beta chains from one sample sequenced in a study of blood T cells in healthy people across ages (dated by TCRdb to between 2014 and 2017). The library relied on 5' RACE. Instrument on record: Illumina HiSeq 2500. A second PCR of about 6 to 11 cycles was run with a J-beta primer mix and a sample-barcoded 5' primer. TCRdb trimmed the raw reads at Q25, called clones with MiXCR and kept productive beta chains. Under each unique CDR3 protein, matching rows form one entry showing the most common genes and DNA. The sample yields 900,000 to 950,000 distinct CDR3 sequences; about 29% were counted once. Jointly, the top ten make up roughly a tenth of the sample. A further study also used this sample, focusing on T cells of mothers and their children.

The specimen was blood. The source of these receptors is a woman between 35 and 50 years old in good health.

The rearrangement uses TRBV20-1 and TRBJ2-1, with TRBD2 matching over 8 bases. This CDR3 has 12 residues. Germline values: CDR1 DFQATT, CDR2 SNEGSKA (reference sequence). Trimming took 6 bases from V and 6 from J; bases not matched to a gene: 4. CDR3 residues: CSAPGGVNEQFF. CDR3 bases: TGCAGTGCCCCGGGGGGGGTCAATGAGCAGTTCTTC.

The V and J genes are TRBV3-1 and TRBJ2-7; D possibly matches TRBD1 or TRBD2 (5 bases each). Trimming removed 8 bases at V and 2 bases at J, with 13 bases between. The CDR3 extends over 13 amino acids. The germline V gene encodes CDR1 LGHDT and CDR2 YNNKEL (reference sequence). CDR3 bases: TGTGCCAGCGGGGCTAGCAGCACCTACGAGCAGTACTTC. As protein: CASGASSTYEQYF.

This clonotype occurred many times. The chain joins TRBV7-3 to TRBJ2-1, with D hard to call. The CDR3 has 13 amino acids. The V gene's germline CDR1 is SGHTA and CDR2 FQGTGA. V lost 5 bases and J lost 7, with 12 bases in between. CDR3 sequence reads: CASSPMAPNEQFF. CDR3 DNA sequence: TGTGCCAGCAGCCCCATGGCGCCGAATGAGCAGTTCTTC.

The table lists this clonotype with a count of one. The germline gene is not matched at one end of the junction; a read error may be the cause. The chain combines TRBV7-2 with TRBJ1-1; tentatively, D is TRBD1 (5 bases). The CDR3 runs to 16 residues. CDR1 and CDR2 (germline): SGHTA, FQGNSA. This CDR3 is CVSRPNAGVMNTEAFF. The CDR3 coding sequence is TGTGTCAGCAGGCCCAACGCGGGGGTCATGAACACTGAAGCTTTCTTT.

In this sample, this clonotype turned up a few times. V is TRBV7-8 and J is TRBJ2-7; 8 bases fit TRBD1. CDR3 length: 14 amino acids. Germline CDR1 SGHVS, CDR2 FQNEAQ. V shed 5 bases and J 2 bases; nucleotides not matched to a gene: 5. CDR3 residues: CASSTRTGTYEQYF. The CDR3 nucleotides are TGTGCCAGCAGCACAAGGACAGGGACCTACGAGCAGTACTTC.

As to this clonotype: Possible read error: a much larger clone is one base away. Here the CDR3 DNA reads TGTGGAGGCGGGGGAGGCACTAGCACAGATACGGAGTATTTT. It encodes CGGGGGTSTDTEYF. V and J are TRBV20-1 and TRBJ2-3, with 7 bases lining up with TRBD2. This CDR3 spans 14 amino acids. CDR1 and CDR2 from the germline V gene are DFQATT and SNEGSKA (reference sequence).

This clonotype came up a few times. This chain connects TRBV28 to TRBJ2-3, with TRBD2 identical over 7 bases. This CDR3 contains 14 residues. V gave up 6 bases and J gave up 4 bases; unmatched junction bases: 7. Germline V CDR1 and CDR2: MDHEN, SYDVKM. The CDR3 loop is CASRTLGGADTQYF. CDR3 nucleotide sequence: TGTGCCAGCAGGACTCTGGGGGGGGCAGATACGCAGTATTTT.

This clonotype was seen only a few times. The chain employs TRBV24-1 and TRBJ1-4, with D maybe TRBD1 (6 bases). Germline V CDR1 and CDR2: KGHDR, SFDVKD. The V end was cut by 4 bases, the J end by 5 bases, with 16 bases between. CDR3 size: 16 residues. As DNA, the CDR3 is TGTGCCACCAGTGACAATACAGGGTTAAAGAATGAAAAACTGTTTTTT. This codes for CATSDNTGLKNEKLFF.

This chain links TRBV5-1 with TRBJ1-1, with 7 bases lining up with TRBD1. Trimming took 4 bases from V and 5 from J; bases not matched to a gene: 8. CDR1 and CDR2 (germline): SGHRS, YFSETQ. This CDR3 comprises 14 residues. CDR3 in DNA: TGCGCCAGCAGCCCTGGGACAGAGGGTACTGAAGCTTTCTTT. Protein sequence: CASSPGTEGTEAFF.

This clonotype was detected many times. The chain employs TRBV27 and TRBJ2-1; 16 bases match TRBD2. The CDR3 is made up of 17 amino acids. Germline V gene lookup returns CDR1 MNHEY and CDR2 SMNVEV (reference sequence). J lost 6 bases, V lost 7 bases, and 9 bases had no gene match. The CDR3 region has the DNA TGTGCCAGCACCCCGGGACTAGCGGGGGGGCGGGTCAATGAGCAGTTCTTC. This sequence encodes CASTPGLAGGRVNEQFF.